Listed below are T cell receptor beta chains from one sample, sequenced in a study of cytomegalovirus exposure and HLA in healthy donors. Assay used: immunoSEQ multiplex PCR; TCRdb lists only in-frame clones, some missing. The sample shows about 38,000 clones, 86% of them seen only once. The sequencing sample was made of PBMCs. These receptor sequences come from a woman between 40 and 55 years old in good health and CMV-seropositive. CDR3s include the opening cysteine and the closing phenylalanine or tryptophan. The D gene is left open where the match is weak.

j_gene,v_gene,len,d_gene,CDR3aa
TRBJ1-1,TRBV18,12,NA,CASSPTPTEAFF
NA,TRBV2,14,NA,CASNNGGFNYEQYF
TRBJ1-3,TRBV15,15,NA,CATRRGGSSGNTIYF
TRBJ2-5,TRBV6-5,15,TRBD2,CASRAGLAGTETQYF
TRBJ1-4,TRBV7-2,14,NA,CASSSQGSNEKLFF
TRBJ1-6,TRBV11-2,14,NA,CASRDGGPRNALHF
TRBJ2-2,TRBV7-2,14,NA,CASSLETFTGELFF
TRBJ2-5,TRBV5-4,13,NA,CASSSTGGETQYF
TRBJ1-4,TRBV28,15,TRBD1,CASSLTGGPNEKLFF
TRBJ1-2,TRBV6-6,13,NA,CASSYRGMKGYTF
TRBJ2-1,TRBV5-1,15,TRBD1,CASSLGQGFVDEQFF
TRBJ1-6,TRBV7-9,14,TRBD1,CASSSTGGRSPLHF
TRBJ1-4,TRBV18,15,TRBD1,CASSPNRGREEKLFF
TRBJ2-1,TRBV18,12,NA,CASSREYNEQFF
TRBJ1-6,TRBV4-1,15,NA,CASSRIRDYNSPLHF